The 20 T cell receptor beta chains below were found in one sample sequenced in a study of blood T cell repertoires in COVID-19 (dated by TCRdb to the early 2020s). The library was built by means of the immunoSEQ multiplex PCR assay. The clones in this table, taken by TCRdb from immuneACCESS, are in-frame only. Not every clone is retained; where verified, under half of the shortfall comes from an unresolved V gene, and the cause of the rest is unknown. The sample yields approximately 200,000 clones; roughly nine tenths were counted once. The biggest ten clones account for roughly 3% of the sample. The specimen sequenced was PBMCs or T cells enriched from blood (not recorded which). The receptors were sampled from a woman aged 18-30 years in a cohort exposed to, infected with or recovered from COVID-19 (not recorded which).

The J gene is TRBJ2-7, the V gene TRBV6-6; 7 bases map to TRBD2. The CDR3 has 13 residues. V lost 6 bases, J lost 6 bases, and 8 bases stayed unmatched. In germline, CDR1 is MNHNY, CDR2 SVGAGI (reference sequence). CDR3 loop: CASSIGGGGEQYF. The CDR3 DNA sequence: TGTGCCAGCAGCATCGGAGGCGGGGGCGAGCAGTACTTC.

The genes are TRBV9 and TRBJ1-3, with 11 nucleotides matching TRBD1. Germline CDR1 is SGDLS and CDR2 is YYNGEE. CDR3 length: 15 residues. V was clipped by 3 bases and J by 2 bases; unmatched bases: 1. The chain's CDR3 is CASSEGQGAGNTIYF. The CDR3 coding sequence is TGTGCCAGCAGCGAGGGACAGGGGGCTGGAAACACCATATATTTT.

The gene calls are TRBV27 and TRBJ1-1; a weak D match, TRBD1 (6 bases). The CDR3 consists of 13 residues. Germline loops: CDR1 MNHEY, CDR2 SMNVEV (reference sequence). V lost 7 bases and J 4 bases, leaving 13 bases between the germline ends. The CDR3 nucleotides are TGTGCCAGCACTAAGGGGGAGAGCACTGAAGCTTTCTTT. Translated, it gives CASTKGESTEAFF.

The chain couples TRBV30 to TRBJ1-3, with D unclear. Germline V gene sequence: CDR1 GTSNPN, CDR2 SVGIG (reference sequence). The CDR3 length is 14 residues. Trimming took off 3 bases at V and 0 bases at J, with 9 bases between the two ends. This CDR3 reads CAWRVKSSGNTIYF. CDR3 in DNA: TGTGCCTGGAGGGTCAAGAGCTCTGGAAACACCATATATTTT.

V is TRBV19 and J is TRBJ1-5; 9 nucleotides match TRBD1. The CDR3 totals 15 residues. V shed 5 bases and J 2 bases; nucleotides not matched to a gene: 4. Germline V gene sequence: CDR1 LNHDA, CDR2 SQIVND (reference sequence). The chain's CDR3 is CASSLDRGGNQPQHF. The CDR3 nucleotides read TGTGCCAGTAGTTTGGACAGGGGAGGCAATCAGCCCCAGCATTTT.

The V gene is TRBV28, the J gene TRBJ2-3; D gene ambiguous. The CDR3 is 12 amino acids. Germline lookup yields CDR1 MDHEN and CDR2 SYDVKM. Trimming shortened V by 6 bases and J by 2 bases, and 6 bases separated the two germline ends. DNA of the CDR3: TGTGCCAGCAGCTACGTCACAGATACGCAGTATTTT. Protein product: CASSYVTDTQYF.

The DNA of the CDR3 is TGTGCCAGCAGCCCTCTTGGGGGACAGGGAGTTTCACCCCTCCACTTT. The encoded protein is CASSPLGGQGVSPLHF. The J gene is TRBJ1-6, the V gene TRBV5-5; 9 bases map to TRBD1. Trimming took 4 bases from V and 9 from J; bases not matched to a gene: 11. Germline CDR1 and CDR2: SGHKS and YYEKEE (reference sequence). The CDR3 has 16 residues.

This rearrangement joins TRBV10-1 to TRBJ1-2; no clear D. CDR3 length: 13 residues. V was trimmed by 3 bases and J by 5 bases, leaving 10 bases between them. Looked up from germline, CDR1 is WNHNN and CDR2 is SYGVQD (reference sequence). CDR3 nucleotides: TGCGCCAGCAGTGACGAGGTCGGATATGGCTACACCTTC. This codes for CASSDEVGYGYTF.

The chain links TRBV7-6 to TRBJ2-1, with TRBD2 identical over 8 bases. V trimming: 5 bases; J trimming: 7 bases; junction bases outside the gene matches: 13. The germline V gene encodes CDR1 SGHVS and CDR2 FNYEAQ. This CDR3 has 16 residues. The chain's CDR3 is CASSPPGTRALNEQFF. The CDR3 bases are TGTGCCAGCAGCCCCCCCGGGACTAGAGCACTTAATGAGCAGTTCTTC.

The CDR3 coding sequence is TGTGCCACCAGCAGAGAGCGGGAGGGAACAGATACGCAGTATTTT. Its protein is CATSREREGTDTQYF. The rearrangement links TRBV15 to TRBJ2-3; 9 bases map to TRBD2. Germline values: CDR1 LNHNV, CDR2 YYDKDF (reference sequence). The CDR3 covers 15 residues. The V and J ends lost 0 bases and 3 bases, in that order; junction bases with no gene match: 1.

This clone has just one count. The V and J genes are TRBV10-3 and TRBJ1-3; tentative D call: TRBD1 (6 bases). CDR3 length: 14 residues. Germline V CDR1 and CDR2: ENHRY, SYGVKD. Deletions cut 10 bases from V and 3 bases from J, with 16 bases between. The CDR3 coding sequence is TGTGCCACACGTCCGGGGACAATTGGAAACACCATATATTTT. It yields the protein CATRPGTIGNTIYF.

V gene TRBV5-4 combines with J gene TRBJ2-1, with D maybe TRBD1 (6 bases). CDR1 is SGHNT, CDR2 YYREEE, per germline (reference sequence). The CDR3 runs 15 residues. Deletions cut 4 bases from V and 2 bases from J, with 13 bases between. In DNA form, the CDR3 reads TGTGCCAGCAGCCTAGGACAGTCTGCCTACAATGAGCAGTTCTTC. Protein product: CASSLGQSAYNEQFF.

The chain is built from TRBV4-1 and TRBJ2-2, with D perhaps matching TRBD2 (5 bases). Deletions cut 1 base from V and 7 bases from J, with 13 bases between. Germline lookup yields CDR1 MGHRA and CDR2 YSYEKL. CDR3 size: 15 residues. Here the CDR3 reads CASSQGLRGGGELFF. The DNA of the CDR3 is TGCGCCAGCAGCCAAGGCCTTCGAGGAGGCGGGGAGCTGTTTTTT.

V gene TRBV27 combines with J gene TRBJ1-6, with D unclear. Trimming took 1 base from V and 6 from J, leaving 13 bases between them. The CDR3 consists of 16 residues. Germline V CDR1 and CDR2: MNHEY, SMNVEV (reference sequence). This CDR3 reads CASSLLSRSGNSPLHF. The CDR3 nucleotides are TGTGCCAGCAGTTTATTGTCGAGGAGTGGTAATTCACCCCTCCACTTT.

This clone was observed a single time. CDR3: CATSMRLGTGGRTEAFF. The CDR3 DNA sequence: TGTGCCACCAGCATGCGCCTTGGGACAGGGGGCCGGACTGAAGCTTTCTTT. V is TRBV15 and J is TRBJ1-1, with 12 positions matching TRBD1. The germline gives CDR1 LNHNV, CDR2 YYDKDF (reference sequence). V was pared by 4 bases and J by 5 bases, with 11 bases of the junction left unmatched. There are 17 residues in the CDR3. Full variable domain (outside the CDR3, taken from reference TRBV15 and TRBJ1-1): DAMVIQNPRYQVTQFGKPVTLSCSQTLNHNVMYWYQQKSSQAPKLLFHYYDKDFNNEADTPDNFQSRRPNTSFCFLDIRSPGLGDTAMYLCATSMRLGTGGRTEAFFGQGTRLTVV.

Turning to this clone: The same CDR3 arises from other DNA sequences in this sample as well. The CDR3 protein is CASSIGEKLFF. The CDR3 coding sequence is TGTGCCAGTAGTATCGGTGAAAAACTGTTTTTT. This chain links TRBV19 with TRBJ1-4; D ambiguous. V was trimmed by 3 bases and J by 7 bases, leaving 3 bases between them. This CDR3 is 11 amino acids long. The germline V gene encodes CDR1 LNHDA and CDR2 SQIVND (reference sequence).

CDR3 in amino acids: CASSRDRGGYEQYF. The CDR3 coding sequence is TGTGCCAGCAGCAGGGACAGGGGAGGCTACGAGCAGTACTTC. V is TRBV5-4 and J is TRBJ2-7; 10 nucleotides align to TRBD1. The CDR3 loop spans 14 amino acids. V lost 4 bases and J lost 3; bases outside the gene matches: 4. Germline loops: CDR1 SGHNT, CDR2 YYREEE (reference sequence).

The chain recombines TRBV10-3 with TRBJ2-1; the D gene is possibly TRBD2 (6 bases). This CDR3 has 14 residues. V lost 4 bases and J 7 bases, leaving 14 bases between the germline ends. Germline CDR1 is ENHRY and CDR2 is SYGVKD. Here the CDR3 reads CAISGLGRSNEQFF. CDR3 sequence (DNA): TGTGCCATCAGTGGCCTTGGGAGGTCGAATGAGCAGTTCTTC.

The CDR3 protein is CASSLASGRAGGELFF. CDR3 in DNA: TGCGCCAGCAGCTTGGCTAGCGGGAGGGCCGGCGGGGAGCTGTTTTTT. The chain links TRBV5-1 to TRBJ2-2; 12 nucleotides match TRBD2. The CDR3 is 16 residues long. V shed 0 bases, J shed 7 bases, and the junction held 4 bases outside the gene matches. Germline V gene sequence: CDR1 SGHRS, CDR2 YFSETQ.

This clone was counted a single time. This chain uses TRBV14 with TRBJ2-5, with a weak D call TRBD2 (6 bases). Germline values: CDR1 SGHDN, CDR2 FVKESK. V was trimmed by 0 bases and J by 4 bases, leaving 18 bases between them. The CDR3 length is 17 residues. The CDR3 nucleotides are TGTGCCAGCAGCCAAGAGGGACTTATCGATGAATTAGAGACCCAGTACTTC. It translates to CASSQEGLIDELETQYF.